These 13 T cell receptor beta chains came from one sample sequenced in a study of ipilimumab plus nivolumab after autologous stem cell transplantation. Measured with immunoSEQ multiplex PCR; TCRdb has only the in-frame clones, and not every one. The data contain roughly 23,000 clones, roughly 69% of them singletons. The source material was PBMCs, sampled in a trial of ipilimumab plus nivolumab as post-transplant consolidation. These receptor sequences come from a male donor with diffuse large B-cell lymphoma.

The rearrangement joins TRBV15 to TRBJ2-1; TRBD1 agrees at 8 bases. V lost 0 bases, J lost 9 bases, and 4 bases stayed unmatched. Germline-derived CDR1 and CDR2 are LNHNV and YYDKDF (reference sequence). The CDR3 is 14 residues long. The CDR3 spells CATSRDRTGIEQFF. The CDR3 DNA is TGTGCCACCAGCAGAGATAGGACAGGGATTGAGCAGTTCTTC.

The genes are TRBV2 and TRBJ1-2, with D perhaps matching TRBD1 (5 bases). Germline CDR1 and CDR2: SNHLY and FYNNEI. V lost 3 bases and J lost 7, with 15 bases in between. The CDR3 consists of 14 residues. The CDR3 loop is CASSDSPLGGGYTF. In nucleotides, the CDR3 is TGTGCCAGCAGTGATAGTCCACTCGGGGGTGGCTACACCTTC.

The gene calls are TRBV5-1 and TRBJ2-3, with D maybe TRBD2 (6 bases). Germline values: CDR1 SGHRS, CDR2 YFSETQ. This CDR3 contains 17 residues. The V end lost 3 bases, the J end lost 0 bases, and 17 bases lay between the germline ends. CDR3 bases: TGCGCCAGCAGCTCGGGACTGGATGGGTCTAGCACAGATACGCAGTATTTT. Protein sequence: CASSSGLDGSSTDTQYF.

V is TRBV4-1 and J is TRBJ2-7; 8 nucleotides align to TRBD1. CDR1 is MGHRA and CDR2 is YSYEKL in the germline V gene. This CDR3 is built from 13 residues. The V and J ends lost 6 bases and 7 bases, in that order; junction bases with no gene match: 8. The CDR3 DNA reads TGCGCCAGCAGACCGACAGGGGCAGGAGAGCAGTACTTC. This encodes CASRPTGAGEQYF.

As DNA, the CDR3 is TGTGCCAGCAGTGTGACCCGAGGGGGCCAAGGCTACACCTTC. Protein sequence: CASSVTRGGQGYTF. The V call is TRBV2, the J call TRBJ1-2; 7 bases align to TRBD1. J was trimmed by 8 bases and V by 4 bases; bases with no gene match: 10. Germline V gene lookup returns CDR1 SNHLY and CDR2 FYNNEI. This CDR3 is built from 14 residues.

The genes are TRBV7-9 and TRBJ2-7; 10 nucleotides align to TRBD2. This CDR3 has 15 residues. V shed 5 bases and J 2 bases; nucleotides not matched to a gene: 6. Germline V gene lookup returns CDR1 SEHNR and CDR2 FQNEAQ (reference sequence). This chain's CDR3 is CASSPSGGDPYEQYF. For the CDR3, the DNA is TGTGCCAGCAGCCCAAGCGGGGGGGACCCCTACGAGCAGTACTTC.

This clone was observed a few times. An end of the junction differs from the germline gene, which may be a read error. The gene calls are TRBV7-7 and TRBJ2-5; no reliable D call. This CDR3 spans 13 amino acids. Germline V gives CDR1 SSHAT, CDR2 FNYEAQ (reference sequence). The CDR3 here is CASSQTVGETQYF. Written as DNA, the CDR3 is TGTGCTAGCAGCCAAACGGTCGGGGAGACCCAGTACTTC.

The J gene is TRBJ2-1, the V gene TRBV7-3; no definite D call. Germline loops: CDR1 SGHTA, CDR2 FQGTGA. The CDR3 consists of 13 residues. V gave up 5 bases and J gave up 4 bases, with 9 bases separating them. Here the CDR3 DNA reads TGTGCCAGCAGCGCAAGCCAGTACAATGAGCAGTTCTTC. Translated: CASSASQYNEQFF.

The chain recombines TRBV9 with TRBJ1-1; D not certain. There are 19 residues in the CDR3. V was clipped by 1 base and J by 2 bases, with 24 bases between them. Germline V gene data show CDR1 as SGDLS and CDR2 as YYNGEE. The CDR3 sequence: CASSVKAEGLSGLNTEAFF. CDR3 nucleotide sequence: TGTGCCAGCAGCGTAAAGGCGGAGGGTCTTAGTGGATTAAACACTGAAGCTTTCTTT.

V gene TRBV4-2 combines with J gene TRBJ2-1; D gene ambiguous. With 2 bases removed from V and 6 bases from J, the gap between germline ends came to 11 bases. This CDR3 spans 14 amino acids. CDR1 and CDR2 from the germline V gene are LGHNA and YNFKEQ. The CDR3 protein is CASSQWTGSNEQFF. The DNA for the CDR3 is TGTGCCAGCAGCCAATGGACCGGTTCCAATGAGCAGTTCTTC.

The rearrangement uses TRBV27 and TRBJ2-2; D is possibly TRBD2 (7 bases). CDR1 MNHEY and CDR2 SMNVEV come from the germline V gene (reference sequence). With 5 bases removed from V and 7 bases from J, the gap between germline ends came to 26 bases. This CDR3 has 18 residues. In DNA form, the CDR3 reads TGTGCCAGCAGTCCCCTCGAAATGCGCGGGAGAGGGGGCGGGGAGCTGTTTTTT. It is translated as CASSPLEMRGRGGGELFF.

J is TRBJ2-7 and V is TRBV7-9; D is undetermined. The ends were cut back, 1 base at V and 4 bases at J, with 14 bases in the middle. The CDR3 is 15 amino acids. Germline CDR1 reads SEHNR; CDR2 reads FQNEAQ (reference sequence). The CDR3 spells CASSLVALRPYEQYF. In DNA form, the CDR3 reads TGTGCCAGCAGCTTAGTGGCGTTGAGGCCTTACGAGCAGTACTTC.

The rearrangement joins TRBV11-2 to TRBJ1-2, with D unclear. The CDR3 length is 13 residues. V was pared by 1 base and J by 4 bases, with 7 bases between. Germline V lookup: CDR1 SGHAT, CDR2 FQNNGV. CDR3 amino acids: CASSLGRSYGYTF. CDR3 nucleotide sequence: TGTGCCAGCAGCTTAGGCAGAAGCTATGGCTACACCTTC.